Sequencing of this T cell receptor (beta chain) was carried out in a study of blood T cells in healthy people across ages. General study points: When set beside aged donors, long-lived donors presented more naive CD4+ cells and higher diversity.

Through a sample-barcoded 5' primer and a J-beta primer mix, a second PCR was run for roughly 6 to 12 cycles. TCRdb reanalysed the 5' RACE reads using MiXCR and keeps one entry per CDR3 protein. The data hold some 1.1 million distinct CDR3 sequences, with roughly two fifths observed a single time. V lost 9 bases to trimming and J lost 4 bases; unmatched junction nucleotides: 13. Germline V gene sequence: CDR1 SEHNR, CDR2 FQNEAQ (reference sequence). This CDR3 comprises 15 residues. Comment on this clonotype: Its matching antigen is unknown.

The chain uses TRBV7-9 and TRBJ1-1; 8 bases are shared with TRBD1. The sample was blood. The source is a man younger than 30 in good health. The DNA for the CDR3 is TGTGCCAGTCGCCGCCGGACAGGGTTCCCCACTGAAGCTTTCTTT. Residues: CASRRRTGFPTEAFF.